The 16 T cell receptor beta chains below were found in one sample sequenced in a study of T-cell memory formation after mild COVID-19. Using its own MiXCR run on the 5' RACE reads, TCRdb lists one record per CDR3 protein. This table has about 140,000 distinct CDR3 sequences, less than 20% appearing once. The specimen sequenced was PBMCs or a T cell subset sorted from them (not recorded which). These receptors came from an adult woman who had mild COVID-19 (a few samples of this study predate the infection). Cell type and time point are not known.

The CDR3 loop is CASSHLQGNSYNEQFF. CDR3 bases: TGTGCCAGCAGCCATCTACAGGGGAACTCCTACAATGAGCAGTTCTTC. This sequence joins TRBV7-8 and TRBJ2-1, with TRBD1 matching 7 bases. Losses at the gene ends were 5 bases for V and 0 bases for J; bases not matched to a gene: 7. CDR3 length: 16 residues. CDR1 and CDR2 (germline): SGHVS, FQNEAQ.

The rearrangement uses TRBV12-3 or TRBV12-4 and TRBJ2-2, with D maybe TRBD2 (5 bases). The V and J ends lost 6 bases and 5 bases respectively, with 10 bases between them. The CDR3 loop spans 13 amino acids. The CDR3 DNA reads as TGTGCCAGCAGGTCCCGCGGGACCGGGGAGCTGTTTTTT. This sequence encodes CASRSRGTGELFF.

The genes are TRBV4-3 and TRBJ1-2; TRBD1 aligns across 9 bases. Germline loops: CDR1 LGHNA, CDR2 YSLEER. The CDR3 has 14 residues. With V trimmed by 2 bases and J by 5 bases, 3 bases remained unmatched. The CDR3 protein is CASSQPGQGYGYTF. The CDR3 DNA reads as TGCGCCAGCAGCCAACCGGGACAGGGATATGGCTACACCTTC.

The genes are TRBV18 and TRBJ1-5; D uncertain. The CDR3 consists of 14 residues. Germline CDR1 reads KGHSH; CDR2 reads LQKENI. Deletions cut 4 bases from V and 0 bases from J, with 7 bases between. As DNA, the CDR3 is TGTGCCAGCTCACGGGTAGATAGCAATCAGCCCCAGCATTTT. Translating gives CASSRVDSNQPQHF.

This clonotype was seen a few times. V gene TRBV7-3 combines with J gene TRBJ1-5; no definite D call. Trimming removed 6 bases from V and 2 bases from J, with 20 bases in between. The CDR3 runs 17 residues. Germline-derived CDR1 and CDR2 are SGHTA and FQGTGA. This CDR3 reads CASRLNLWWEGNQPQHF. The DNA for the CDR3 is TGTGCCAGCAGGCTAAACTTGTGGTGGGAGGGCAATCAGCCCCAGCATTTT.

This chain links TRBV12-3 or TRBV12-4 with TRBJ2-2, with TRBD2 as a possible D gene (6 bases). The CDR3 runs to 14 residues. Trimming removed 1 base from V and 7 bases from J, with 10 bases in between. The CDR3: CASSLDGSGGELFF. CDR3 sequence (DNA): TGTGCCAGCAGTTTAGACGGGAGTGGCGGGGAGCTGTTTTTT.

This rearrangement joins TRBV7-6 to TRBJ2-2; no firm D call. Between the trimmed V and J ends, which lost 2 bases and 4 bases, there was a span of 14 bases. The CDR3 covers 16 residues. The V gene's germline CDR1 is SGHVS and CDR2 FNYEAQ. DNA for the CDR3: TGTGCCAGCAGCTTATTTCCAGCGAGTAGCACCGGGGAGCTGTTTTTT. It is translated as CASSLFPASSTGELFF.

This clonotype was picked up a small number of times. The chain carries TRBV12-3 or TRBV12-4 and TRBJ2-3; 10 nucleotides align to TRBD2. V shed 5 bases and J 1 base; nucleotides not matched to a gene: 3. This CDR3 region has 15 residues. The CDR3: CASSTGTSGTDTQYF. The CDR3 DNA sequence: TGTGCCAGCAGTACCGGGACTAGCGGCACAGATACGCAGTATTTT.

The genes are TRBV7-2 and TRBJ2-7; TRBD2 aligns across 13 bases. The V gene end was trimmed by 5 bases and the J gene end by 0 bases; junction bases not matched to a gene: 10. Per germline, CDR1 SGHTA and CDR2 FQGNSA. The CDR3 extends over 18 amino acids. CDR3 DNA: TGTGCCAGCAGCGCCCCGGGACTAGCGGGACAAAGCTCCTACGAGCAGTACTTC. Translated, it gives CASSAPGLAGQSSYEQYF. The whole variable domain, remainder taken from reference TRBV7-2 and TRBJ2-7, is GAGVSQSPSNKVTEKGKDVELRCDPISGHTALYWYRQSLGQGLEFLIYFQGNSAPDKSGLPSDRFSAERTGGSVSTLTIQRTQQEDSAVYLCASSAPGLAGQSSYEQYFGPGTRLTVT.

V is TRBV7-6 and J is TRBJ2-1; tentative D call: TRBD1 (6 bases). V was clipped by 6 bases and J by 10 bases, with 25 bases between them. The CDR3 loop spans 16 amino acids. Germline loops: CDR1 SGHVS, CDR2 FNYEAQ. CDR3 in DNA: TGTGCCAGCAGTGTCAGCCGGGACATCAAAATGGGGGAGCAGTTCTTC. Translation: CASSVSRDIKMGEQFF.

The chain's CDR3 is CASSDTGSEAFF. The DNA for the CDR3 is TGTGCCAGCAGTGACACAGGATCTGAAGCTTTCTTT. This sequence joins TRBV25-1 and TRBJ1-1, with D possibly being TRBD1 (5 bases). The CDR3 loop spans 12 amino acids. CDR1 is MGHDK, CDR2 SYGVNS, per germline. Trimming removed 3 bases at V and 6 bases at J, with 8 bases between.

The chain carries TRBV7-7 and TRBJ2-3; TRBD2 matches 9 bases. Looked up from germline, CDR1 is SSHAT and CDR2 is FNYEAQ (reference sequence). This CDR3 is built from 15 residues. The junction had 7 bases not matched to a gene; V was cut back by 4 bases and J by 5 bases. CDR3 loop: CASSSLAGEGDTQYF. The DNA of the CDR3 is TGTGCCAGCAGCTCCTTAGCGGGGGAGGGAGATACGCAGTATTTT.

The genes are TRBV5-1 and TRBJ1-1; D is unresolved. The germline V gene encodes CDR1 SGHRS and CDR2 YFSETQ. Trimming removed 1 base at V and 7 bases at J, with 14 bases between. This CDR3 region has 14 residues. As DNA, the CDR3 is TGCGCCAGCAGCTTGTCGACGGTGGGTGATGAAGCTTTCTTT. The encoded protein is CASSLSTVGDEAFF. The whole variable domain, remainder taken from reference TRBV5-1 and TRBJ1-1, is KAGVTQTPRYLIKTRGQQVTLSCSPISGHRSVSWYQQTPGQGLQFLFEYFSETQRNKGNFPGRFSGRQFSNSRSEMNVSTLELGDSALYLCASSLSTVGDEAFFGQGTRLTVV.

The V gene is TRBV11-1, the J gene TRBJ2-7; D not certain. The CDR3 has 12 amino acids. Per the germline V gene, CDR1 is SGHAT and CDR2 is FQDESV (reference sequence). V shed 5 bases and J shed 0 bases, with 5 bases lying between them. CDR3 in DNA: TGTGCCAGCAGCCGCCCCTCCTACGAGCAGTACTTC. This encodes CASSRPSYEQYF.

This clonotype showed up many times. The chain has TRBV7-8 and TRBJ2-3; 10 bases are shared with TRBD2. The J segment lost 4 bases and the V segment lost 3 bases, leaving 1 base of the junction unmatched. The CDR3 has 14 amino acids. CDR1 SGHVS and CDR2 FQNEAQ come from the germline V gene. The CDR3 nucleotides read TGTGCCAGCAGCTTGGGGACTAGCGCAGATACGCAGTATTTT. It yields the protein CASSLGTSADTQYF.

Only a few counts were recorded for this clonotype. This rearrangement joins TRBV7-9 to TRBJ2-4; no firm D call. The V end was cut by 1 base, the J end by 7 bases, with 11 bases between. The CDR3 totals 14 residues. Germline V gene lookup returns CDR1 SEHNR and CDR2 FQNEAQ (reference sequence). The chain's CDR3 is CASSLGAGRNIQYF. The CDR3 DNA is TGTGCCAGCAGCTTAGGGGCAGGAAGGAACATTCAGTACTTC.